This T cell receptor (beta chain) was observed in a study of cytomegalovirus exposure and HLA in healthy donors. Study-wide findings and caveats: Links to common viral pathogens appeared, in a later analysis, for several of the most significant clusters.

The PCR was carried out with 60 Vbeta primers and 13 Jbeta primers. TCRdb's copy holds only in-frame clones and misses some; the assay was immunoSEQ multiplex PCR. Found here are a few hundred thousand clones, about 93% of them singletons; the top ten hold 1.7%. This CDR3 has 12 residues. The germline V gene has CDR1 MNHEY and CDR2 SVGAGI. V was cut by 8 bases and J by 1 base, with 8 bases left in between. To note about this clone: Its antigen is as yet unknown.

The source material was PBMCs. The source of this sequence is a girl aged 2 to 9 in good health and CMV-seronegative. The V call is TRBV6-5, the J call TRBJ1-1, with TRBD1 as a possible D gene (6 bases). The CDR3 DNA reads TGTGCCAGCCGCAGGGGGAACACTGAAGCTTTCTTT. Protein sequence: CASRRGNTEAFF.